This T cell receptor beta chain was sequenced for a study of cytomegalovirus exposure and HLA in healthy donors. Regarding this clone: As yet, its antigen is unknown.

Study findings and constraints: Follow-up analysis later connected one missense variant in DCLRE1C with trimming of TCR beta V- and J-genes. One later analysis reportedly identified an Asian-associated ancestry cluster that showed fewer N-insertions than the approximately 700-donor mean. Researchers counted 180 or so TCR beta chains as cytomegalovirus-associated.

PCR employed 60 Vbeta and 13 Jbeta primers. Assay: immunoSEQ multiplex PCR; the TCRdb copy retains only in-frame clones and omits some. The table shows roughly 84,000 clones, with less than 80% occurring only once. This CDR3 contains 12 residues. Looked up from germline, CDR1 is MDHEN and CDR2 is SYDVKM. Trimming left V 4 bases short and J 10 bases short, with 13 bases between. This chain joins TRBV28 and TRBJ1-1; D is perhaps TRBD1 (6 bases). The sequenced material came from PBMCs. The source of this sequence is a woman aged 35 to 49 in good health and CMV-seropositive. CDR3 in DNA: TGTGCCAGCAGTTCCCCGGACAGAATAGCTTTCTTT. Its protein product is CASSSPDRIAFF.